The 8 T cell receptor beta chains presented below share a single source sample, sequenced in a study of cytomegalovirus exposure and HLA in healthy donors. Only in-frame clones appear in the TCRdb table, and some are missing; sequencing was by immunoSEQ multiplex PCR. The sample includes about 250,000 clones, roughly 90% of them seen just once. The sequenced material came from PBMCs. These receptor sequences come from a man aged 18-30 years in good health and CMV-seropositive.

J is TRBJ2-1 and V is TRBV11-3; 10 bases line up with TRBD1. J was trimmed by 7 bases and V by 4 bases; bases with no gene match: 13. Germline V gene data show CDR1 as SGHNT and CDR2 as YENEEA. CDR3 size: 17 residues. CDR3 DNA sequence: TGTGCCAGCAGCTACGGATTCGACAGGGGGCAATTGAATGAGCAGTTCTTC. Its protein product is CASSYGFDRGQLNEQFF.

The CDR3 bases are TGTGCCACCGGCACTAATTTCCACGAGCAGTACTTC. Its protein is CATGTNFHEQYF. The chain employs TRBV19 and TRBJ2-7; D gene uncertain. This CDR3 comprises 12 residues. Between the trimmed V and J ends, which lost 10 bases and 5 bases, there was a span of 15 bases. Germline CDR1 reads LNHDA; CDR2 reads SQIVND (reference sequence).

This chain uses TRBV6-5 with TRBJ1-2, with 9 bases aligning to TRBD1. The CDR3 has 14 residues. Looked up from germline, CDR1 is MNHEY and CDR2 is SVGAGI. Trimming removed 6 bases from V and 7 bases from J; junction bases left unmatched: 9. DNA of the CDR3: TGTGCCAGCAGGGACAGGGGAATTCTTCTTGGCTACACCTTC. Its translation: CASRDRGILLGYTF.

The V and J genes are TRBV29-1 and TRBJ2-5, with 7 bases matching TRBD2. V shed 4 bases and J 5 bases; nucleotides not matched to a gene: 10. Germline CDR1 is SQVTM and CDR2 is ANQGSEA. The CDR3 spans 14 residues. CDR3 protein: CSVVFPIGGETQYF. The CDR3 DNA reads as TGCAGCGTTGTATTCCCCATCGGGGGGGAGACCCAGTACTTC.

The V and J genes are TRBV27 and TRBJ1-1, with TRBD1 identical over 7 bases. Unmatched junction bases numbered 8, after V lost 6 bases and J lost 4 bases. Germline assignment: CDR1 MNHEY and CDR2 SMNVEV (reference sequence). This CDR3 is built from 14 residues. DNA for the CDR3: TGTGCCAGCAGCGACAGGGAATATCTCACTGAAGCTTTCTTT. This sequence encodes CASSDREYLTEAFF.

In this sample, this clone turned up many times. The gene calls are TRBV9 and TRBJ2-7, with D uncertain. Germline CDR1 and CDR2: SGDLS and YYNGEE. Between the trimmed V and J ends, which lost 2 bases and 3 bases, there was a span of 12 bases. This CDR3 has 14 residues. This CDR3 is CASSVSPNSYEQYF. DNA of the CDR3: TGTGCCAGCAGCGTCTCCCCTAACAGCTACGAGCAGTACTTC.

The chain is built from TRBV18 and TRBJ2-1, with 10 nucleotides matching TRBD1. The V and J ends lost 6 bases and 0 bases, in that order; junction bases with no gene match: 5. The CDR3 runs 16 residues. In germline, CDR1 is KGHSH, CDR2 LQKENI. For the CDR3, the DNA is TGTGCCAGCTCGGGACAGGGGATAGGCTCCTACAATGAGCAGTTCTTC. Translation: CASSGQGIGSYNEQFF.

The CDR3 loop is CAIRRTGATYEQYF. CDR3 nucleotides: TGTGCCATCAGAAGGACAGGGGCGACATACGAGCAGTACTTC. J is TRBJ2-7 and V is TRBV10-3; 9 nucleotides match TRBD1. Per germline, CDR1 ENHRY and CDR2 SYGVKD. J gave up 4 bases and V 6 bases, and 7 bases lay outside the gene matches. The CDR3 is 14 amino acids.